A single T cell receptor (beta chain) is shown here with its context. Its antigen remains unidentified. The donors for the TCR repertoire analysis were approximately 11 juvenile idiopathic arthritis patients with active disease who had not reached inactive disease, of whom 3 were polyarticular and 8 were oligoarticular. The median age of the TCR-sequenced patients was under 13 years (range roughly 2.3-22.9), and their median disease duration was roughly 7 years (range 0.2-19.1). The samples for TCR repertoire analysis were obtained at two Italian centres. Peripheral blood mononuclear cells were separated on a Histopaque-1077 density gradient and then cryopreserved in around 90% FCS with approximately 10% DMSO. The source of the sample is a study of synovial regulatory T cells in juvenile arthritis (dated by TCRdb to between 2014 and 2017). Study-level background: Among the sequenced patients, three were classified as therapy-naive, methotrexate plus infliximab was given to one, methotrexate was given to roughly 6, and treatment information was unavailable for one. TCRbeta CDR3 repertoires of blood iaTreg cells, other blood Treg cells and synovial fluid Treg cells from matched patient samples were compared in the study. Although effector T cell subsets in the cohort were also sequenced for comparisons, the Treg dataset on its own covers only blood and synovial fluid Treg cells. TCR repertoire comparisons included Treg and Teff subsets from more than nine JIA patients with active disease.

Library prep was done by the immunoSEQ multiplex PCR assay. Adaptive Biotechnologies carried out the TCRbeta CDR3 sequencing. On the authors' methods: Repertoire similarity was assessed using the Chao-modified Jaccard index and the median clonotype overlap from 200 random subsamples at equal sample size. Similarity analyses used either productive nucleotide sequences or in silico-translated amino acid sequences. Hierarchical clustering with single linkage and t-SNE based on Chao-modified Jaccard distances were used to compare repertoires. Repertoire diversity was measured with the Renyi index after sample size normalisation across a range of alpha values. This is the immuneACCESS table as TCRdb keeps it, with only in-frame sequences that have V and J called. A part of the clones is gone; compared with another copy, unresolved V genes explain less than half, and the rest is unexplained. That table gives V, J and clone size, and the DNA gave D and trimming. For this sample, the table gives about 10,000 clones. Jointly, the top ten make up around 1.1% of the sample.

Points the paper makes about the study in general: iaTreg TCR repertoires were found to be largely private across patients and to partially overlap with synovial Teff and blood CPL repertoires. Synovial Treg cells shared more CDR3 sequences with iaTreg cells than with other blood Treg cells; Chao-Jaccard similarity confirmed closer relation. Lower TCR diversity was observed in blood iaTreg cells than in other blood Treg cells, consistent with antigen-driven expansion.

The CDR3 numbers 14 residues from cysteine through phenylalanine. No DNA is given. The germline V gene (reference sequence) provides CDR1 WNHNN and CDR2 SYGVQD. This receptor was taken from a donor aged 2-30 years with juvenile idiopathic arthritis. The sequenced sample consisted of Treg cells from blood. The intended sense of this specimen's cell subset or site label: remaining (HLA-DR-negative) circulating blood Treg cells. The rearrangement joined TRBV10-1 to TRBJ2-1. For the CDR3, the sequence is CASSIGREYNEQFF.